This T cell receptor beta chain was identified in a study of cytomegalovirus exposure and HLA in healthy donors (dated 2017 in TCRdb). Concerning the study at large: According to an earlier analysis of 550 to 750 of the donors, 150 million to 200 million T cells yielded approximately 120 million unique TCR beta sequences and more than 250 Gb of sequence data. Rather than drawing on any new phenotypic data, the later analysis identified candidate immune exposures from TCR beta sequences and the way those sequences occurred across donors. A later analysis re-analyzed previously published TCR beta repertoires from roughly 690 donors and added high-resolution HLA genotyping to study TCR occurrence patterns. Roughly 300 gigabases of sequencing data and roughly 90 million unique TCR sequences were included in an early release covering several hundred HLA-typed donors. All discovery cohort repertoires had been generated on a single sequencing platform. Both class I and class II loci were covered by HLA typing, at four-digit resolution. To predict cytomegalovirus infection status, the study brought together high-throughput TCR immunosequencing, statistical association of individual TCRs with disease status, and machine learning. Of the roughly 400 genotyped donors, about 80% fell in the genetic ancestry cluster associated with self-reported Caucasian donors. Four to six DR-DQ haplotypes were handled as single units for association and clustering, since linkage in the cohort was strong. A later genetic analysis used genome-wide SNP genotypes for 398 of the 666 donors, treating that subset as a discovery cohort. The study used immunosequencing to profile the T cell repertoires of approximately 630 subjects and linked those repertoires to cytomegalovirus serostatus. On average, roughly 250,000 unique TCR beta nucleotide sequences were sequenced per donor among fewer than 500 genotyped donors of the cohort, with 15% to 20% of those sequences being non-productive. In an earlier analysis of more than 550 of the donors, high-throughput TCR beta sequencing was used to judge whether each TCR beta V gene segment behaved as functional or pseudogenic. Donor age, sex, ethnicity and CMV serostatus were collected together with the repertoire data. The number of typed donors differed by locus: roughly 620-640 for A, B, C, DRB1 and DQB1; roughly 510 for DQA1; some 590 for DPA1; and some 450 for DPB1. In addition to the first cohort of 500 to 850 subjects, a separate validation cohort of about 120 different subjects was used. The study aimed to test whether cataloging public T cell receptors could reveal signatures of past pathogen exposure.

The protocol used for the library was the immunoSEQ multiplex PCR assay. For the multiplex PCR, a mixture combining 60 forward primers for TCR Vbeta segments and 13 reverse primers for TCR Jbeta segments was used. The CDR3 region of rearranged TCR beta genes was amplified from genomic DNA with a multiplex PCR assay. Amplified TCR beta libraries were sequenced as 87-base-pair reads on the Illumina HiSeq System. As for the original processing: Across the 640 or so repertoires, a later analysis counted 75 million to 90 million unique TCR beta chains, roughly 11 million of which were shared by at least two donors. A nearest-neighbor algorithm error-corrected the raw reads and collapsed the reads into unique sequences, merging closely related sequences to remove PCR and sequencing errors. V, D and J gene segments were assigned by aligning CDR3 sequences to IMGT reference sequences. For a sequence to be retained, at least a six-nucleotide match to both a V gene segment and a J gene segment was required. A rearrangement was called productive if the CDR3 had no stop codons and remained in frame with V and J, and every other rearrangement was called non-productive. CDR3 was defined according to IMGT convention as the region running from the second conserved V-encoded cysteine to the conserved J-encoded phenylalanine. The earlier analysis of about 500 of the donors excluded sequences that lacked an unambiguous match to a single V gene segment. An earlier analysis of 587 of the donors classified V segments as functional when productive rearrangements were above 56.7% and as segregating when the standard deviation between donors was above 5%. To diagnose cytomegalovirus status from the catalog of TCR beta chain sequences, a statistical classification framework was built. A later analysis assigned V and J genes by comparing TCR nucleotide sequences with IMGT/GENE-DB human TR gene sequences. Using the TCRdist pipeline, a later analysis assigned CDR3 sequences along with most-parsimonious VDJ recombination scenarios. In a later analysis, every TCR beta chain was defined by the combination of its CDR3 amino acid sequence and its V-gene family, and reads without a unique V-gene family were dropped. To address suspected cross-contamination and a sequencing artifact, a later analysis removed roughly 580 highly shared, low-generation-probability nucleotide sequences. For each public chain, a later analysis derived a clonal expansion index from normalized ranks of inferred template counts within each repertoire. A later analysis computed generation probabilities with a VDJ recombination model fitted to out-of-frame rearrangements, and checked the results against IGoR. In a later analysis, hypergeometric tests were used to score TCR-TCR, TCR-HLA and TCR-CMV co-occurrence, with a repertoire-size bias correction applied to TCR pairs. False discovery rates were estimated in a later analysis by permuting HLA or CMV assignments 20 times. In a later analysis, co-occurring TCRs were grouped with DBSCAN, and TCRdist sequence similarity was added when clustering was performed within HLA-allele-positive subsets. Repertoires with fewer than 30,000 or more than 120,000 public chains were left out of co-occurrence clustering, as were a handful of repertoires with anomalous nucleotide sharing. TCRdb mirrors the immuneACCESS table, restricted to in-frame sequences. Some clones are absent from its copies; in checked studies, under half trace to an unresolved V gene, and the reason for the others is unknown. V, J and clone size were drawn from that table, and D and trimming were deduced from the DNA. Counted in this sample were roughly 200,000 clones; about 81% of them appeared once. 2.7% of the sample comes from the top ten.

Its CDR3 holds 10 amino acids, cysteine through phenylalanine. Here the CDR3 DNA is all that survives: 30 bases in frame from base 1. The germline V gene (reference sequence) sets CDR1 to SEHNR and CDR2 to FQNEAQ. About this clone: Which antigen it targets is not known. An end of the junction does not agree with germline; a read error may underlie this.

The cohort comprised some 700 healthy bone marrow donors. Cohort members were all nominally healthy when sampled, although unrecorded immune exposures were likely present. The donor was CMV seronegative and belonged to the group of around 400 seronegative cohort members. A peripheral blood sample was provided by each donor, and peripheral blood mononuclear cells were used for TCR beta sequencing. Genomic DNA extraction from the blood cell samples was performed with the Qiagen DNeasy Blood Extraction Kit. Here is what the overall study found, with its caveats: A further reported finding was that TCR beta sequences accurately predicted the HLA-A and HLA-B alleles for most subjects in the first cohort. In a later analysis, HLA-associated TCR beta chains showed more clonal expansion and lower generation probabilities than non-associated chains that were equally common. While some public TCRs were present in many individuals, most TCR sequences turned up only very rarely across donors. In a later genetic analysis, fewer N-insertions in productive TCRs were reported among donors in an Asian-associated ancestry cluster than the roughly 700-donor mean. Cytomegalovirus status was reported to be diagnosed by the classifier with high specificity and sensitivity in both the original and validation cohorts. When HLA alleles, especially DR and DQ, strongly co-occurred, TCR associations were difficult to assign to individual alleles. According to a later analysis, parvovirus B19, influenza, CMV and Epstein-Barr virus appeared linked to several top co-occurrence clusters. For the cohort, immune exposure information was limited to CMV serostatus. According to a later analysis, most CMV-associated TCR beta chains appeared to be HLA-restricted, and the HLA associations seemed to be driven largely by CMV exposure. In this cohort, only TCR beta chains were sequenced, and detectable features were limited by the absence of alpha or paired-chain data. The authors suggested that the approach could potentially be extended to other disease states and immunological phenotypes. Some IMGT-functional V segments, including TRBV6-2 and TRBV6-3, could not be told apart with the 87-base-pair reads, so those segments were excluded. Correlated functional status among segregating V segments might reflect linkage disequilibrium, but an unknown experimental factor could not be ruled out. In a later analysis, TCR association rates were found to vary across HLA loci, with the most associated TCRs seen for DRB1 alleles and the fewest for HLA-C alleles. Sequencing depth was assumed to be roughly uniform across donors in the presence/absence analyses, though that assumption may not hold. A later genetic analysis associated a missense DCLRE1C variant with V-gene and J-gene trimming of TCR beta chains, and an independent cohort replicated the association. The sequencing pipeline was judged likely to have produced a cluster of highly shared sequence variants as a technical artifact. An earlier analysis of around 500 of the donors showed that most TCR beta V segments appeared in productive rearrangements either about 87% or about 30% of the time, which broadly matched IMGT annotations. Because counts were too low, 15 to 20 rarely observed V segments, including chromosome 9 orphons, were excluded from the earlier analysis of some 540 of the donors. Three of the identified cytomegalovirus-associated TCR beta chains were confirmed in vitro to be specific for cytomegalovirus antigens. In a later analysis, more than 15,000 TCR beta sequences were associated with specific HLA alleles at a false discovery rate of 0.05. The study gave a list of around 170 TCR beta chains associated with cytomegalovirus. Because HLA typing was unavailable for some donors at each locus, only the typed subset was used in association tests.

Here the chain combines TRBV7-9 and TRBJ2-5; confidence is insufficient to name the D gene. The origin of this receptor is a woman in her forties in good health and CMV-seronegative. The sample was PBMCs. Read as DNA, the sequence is TGTTCCAGCGAGTCGAGGACCCAGTACTTC. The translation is CSSESRTQYF.